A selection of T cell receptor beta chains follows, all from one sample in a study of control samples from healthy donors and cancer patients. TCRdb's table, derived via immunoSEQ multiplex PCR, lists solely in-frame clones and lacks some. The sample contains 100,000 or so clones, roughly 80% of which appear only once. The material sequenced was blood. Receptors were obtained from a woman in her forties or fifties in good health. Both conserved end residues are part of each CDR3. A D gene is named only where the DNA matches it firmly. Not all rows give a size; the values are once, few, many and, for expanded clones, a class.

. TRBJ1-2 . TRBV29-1 TGCAGCGGGGGGAGACCGACTGGTGGCTACACCTTC CSGGRPTGGYTF
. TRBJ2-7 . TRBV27 TGTGCCAGCAGTTTATCGTGGGATCCAACCTCCTACGAGCAGTACTTC CASSLSWDPTSYEQYF
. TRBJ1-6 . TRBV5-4 TGTGCCAGCAGAGCTACAGTGAGCTCCTATAATTCACCCCTCCACTTT CASRATVSSYNSPLHF
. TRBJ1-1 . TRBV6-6 TGTGCCAGCAAGAGACCAGCGAACACTGAAGCTTTCTTT CASKRPANTEAFF
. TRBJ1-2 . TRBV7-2 TGTGCCAGCAGCATAGAAAGGGGGTTTGGCTACACCTTC CASSIERGFGYTF
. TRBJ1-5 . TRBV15 TGTGCCACCAGCTGGGGGACGGGGGGTCAGCCCCAGCATTTT CATSWGTGGQPQHF
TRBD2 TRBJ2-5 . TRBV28 TGTGCCAGCAGTTTTGAGGGGAGGGGAGAGACCCAGTACTTC CASSFEGRGETQYF
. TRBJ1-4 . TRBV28 TGTGCCACCAGAGGTGGGGCCAATGAAAAACTGTTTTTT CATRGGANEKLFF
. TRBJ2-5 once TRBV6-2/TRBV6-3 TGTGCCAGCAGTTACACGGGTGCAGGTGGGACGGGGACCCGGTACTTC CASSYTGAGGTGTRYF
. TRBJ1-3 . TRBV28 TGTGCCAGCAGTTCCCGGGCAGGAAACACCATATATTTT CASSSRAGNTIYF
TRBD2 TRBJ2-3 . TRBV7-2 TGTGCCAGCACGCCCCTGGGGGGGGGAGGAGATACGCAGTATTTT CASTPLGGGGDTQYF
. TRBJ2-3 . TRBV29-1 TGCAGCGTGGGCCGGGTGAGTTGGGATAGCACAGATACGCAGTATTTT CSVGRVSWDSTDTQYF
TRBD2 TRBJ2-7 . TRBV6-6 TGTGCCAGCAGACCCACTAGCGGGGGGATTTACGAGCAGTACTTC CASRPTSGGIYEQYF
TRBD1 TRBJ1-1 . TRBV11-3 TGTGCCAGCAGCTTAATAGGGGGCGCGACCACTGAAGCTTTCTTT CASSLIGGATTEAFF
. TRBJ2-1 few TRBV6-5 TGTGCCAGCAGTTATCGGACAGACCTCAACAATGAGCAGTTCTTC CASSYRTDLNNEQFF
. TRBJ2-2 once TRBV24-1 TGTGCCACCAGTGATGTGACATCTAACACCGGGGAGCTGTTTTTT CATSDVTSNTGELFF
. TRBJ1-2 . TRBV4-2 TGTGCCAGTGGGATTGGGGGCGAGGTGGGTGGCTACACCTTC CASGIGGEVGGYTF
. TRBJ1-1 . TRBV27 TGTGCCAGTATGTTTGGGGGGACTGAAGCTTTCTTT CASMFGGTEAFF
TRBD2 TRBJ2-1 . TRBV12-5 TGTGCTAGTGGCTTCAGCGGGGGGAAGAATGAGCAGTTCTTC CASGFSGGKNEQFF
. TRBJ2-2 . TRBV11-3 TGTGCCAGCAGCTTATACAGGGCGAACACCGGGGAGCTGTTTTTT CASSLYRANTGELFF
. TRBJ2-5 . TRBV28 TGTGCCAGCAGTTTAGGGGGCTGGGGCGAGGAGACCCAGTACTTC CASSLGGWGEETQYF
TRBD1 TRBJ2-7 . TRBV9 TGTGCCAGCAGCGTAGAGGGGACCGGGACAGGGGTCTACGAGCAGTACTTC CASSVEGTGTGVYEQYF